Below, 15 T cell receptor beta chains from the same sample are listed, as sequenced in a study of blood T cell repertoires in COVID-19. TCRdb's copy holds only in-frame clones and misses some; the assay was immunoSEQ multiplex PCR. The repertoire holds approximately 140,000 clones, with 70% to 90% as singletons. Sequencing was carried out using peripheral blood. The receptor source for this set is a woman aged 55-70 years with COVID-19, enrolled during active disease.

This clone occurred a few times. This rearrangement joins TRBV4-2 to TRBJ1-2, with 9 bases matching TRBD1. CDR1 is LGHNA, CDR2 YNFKEQ, per germline. CDR3 length: 14 amino acids. V lost 2 bases to trimming and J lost 4 bases; unmatched junction nucleotides: 2. CDR3 bases: TGTGCCAGCAGCCAATCGGGACAGGGCTATGGCTACACCTTC. It yields the protein CASSQSGQGYGYTF.

V gene TRBV7-9 combines with J gene TRBJ1-4, with a tentative D call TRBD1 (5 bases). Germline V gene lookup returns CDR1 SEHNR and CDR2 FQNEAQ (reference sequence). The germline V and J ends were trimmed by 0 bases and 5 bases, with 7 bases remaining between them. This CDR3 is built from 14 residues. The CDR3 spells CASSLAGANEKLFF. CDR3 nucleotides: TGTGCCAGCAGCTTAGCAGGGGCCAATGAAAAACTGTTTTTT.

The chain employs TRBV13 and TRBJ1-4; 11 bases agree with TRBD1. The junction had 14 bases not matched to a gene; V was cut back by 1 base and J by 7 bases. The CDR3 totals 19 residues. CDR1 and CDR2 from the germline V gene are PRHDT and FYEKMQ (reference sequence). The CDR3 bases are TGTGCCAGCAGCTTAGTCGGGACAGGGGGGGGATCCTCTGGTGAAAAACTGTTTTTT. Translation: CASSLVGTGGGSSGEKLFF.

The chain carries TRBV5-4 and TRBJ2-1, with 11 bases matching TRBD1. V lost 6 bases, J lost 6 bases, and 11 bases stayed unmatched. The CDR3 length is 16 residues. Germline lookup yields CDR1 SGHNT and CDR2 YYREEE (reference sequence). The DNA of the CDR3 is TGTGCCAGCATCCCGGGACCGGGACAGGGGGTCAATGAGCAGTTCTTC. Translation: CASIPGPGQGVNEQFF.

This clone was seen many times. The chain recombines TRBV7-3 with TRBJ2-7, with D possibly being TRBD1 (6 bases). From germline, CDR1 is SGHTA and CDR2 FQGTGA. V was shortened by 4 bases and J by 11 bases, with 18 bases between the two germline ends. The CDR3 sequence is 13 residues long. CDR3 in amino acids: CASSSALGALKYF. The CDR3 DNA sequence: TGTGCCAGCAGCTCCGCCTTGGGGGCTTTAAAGTACTTC.

This chain joins TRBV27 and TRBJ1-3; 9 nucleotides align to TRBD1. Losses at the gene ends were 6 bases for V and 3 bases for J; bases not matched to a gene: 21. This CDR3 spans 20 amino acids. Germline lookup yields CDR1 MNHEY and CDR2 SMNVEV (reference sequence). The CDR3 DNA sequence: TGTGCCAGCAGCGGCGGGGGGAGGCGGGACAGGGCGCACGATGGAAACACCATATATTTT. Protein: CASSGGGRRDRAHDGNTIYF.

The chain employs TRBV6-1 and TRBJ1-2, with a possible D match to TRBD1 (5 bases). The CDR3 spans 12 residues. Trimming left V 3 bases short and J 4 bases short, with 6 bases between. Germline assignment: CDR1 MNHNS and CDR2 SASEGT. The CDR3 nucleotides are TGTGCCAGCAGTGACAGGGTCTATGGCTACACCTTC. Its translation is CASSDRVYGYTF.

V gene TRBV4-3 combines with J gene TRBJ1-5; D is undetermined. Trimming stripped 0 bases from V and 8 bases from J, with 8 bases between. Germline CDR1 is LGHNA and CDR2 is YSLEER. The CDR3 consists of 13 residues. CDR3 sequence (DNA): TGCGCCAGCAGCCAAGATCGAGAAGAGCCCCAGCATTTT. This gives the protein CASSQDREEPQHF.

For the CDR3, the DNA is TGTGCCAGCAGCTTACGGGAAAACCCATTCTATGGCTACACCTTC. Translated: CASSLRENPFYGYTF. The gene calls are TRBV9 and TRBJ1-2; D unclear. Trimming removed 4 bases from V and 4 bases from J, with 17 bases in between. The germline gives CDR1 SGDLS, CDR2 YYNGEE. This CDR3 contains 15 residues. Drawing the rest from reference TRBV9 and TRBJ1-2, the complete variable domain is DSGVTQTPKHLITATGQRVTLRCSPRSGDLSVYWYQQSLDQGLQFLIQYYNGEERAKGNILERFSAQQFPDLHSELNLSSLELGDSALYFCASSLRENPFYGYTFGSGTRLTVV.

DNA for the CDR3: TGTGCCAGCAGCCCCGGGGGGCCGAGGGAGACCCAGTACTTC. Translating gives CASSPGGPRETQYF. This chain connects TRBV2 to TRBJ2-5; tentative D call: TRBD2 (7 bases). CDR3 length equals 14 residues. CDR1 and CDR2 from the germline V gene are SNHLY and FYNNEI. V gave up 6 bases and J gave up 5 bases, with 16 bases separating them.

The rearrangement links TRBV2 to TRBJ2-5; the match to TRBD2 covers 9 bases. This CDR3 region has 14 residues. J gave up 2 bases and V 7 bases, and 5 bases lay outside the gene matches. CDR1 SNHLY and CDR2 FYNNEI come from the germline V gene. The CDR3 DNA reads as TGTGCCAGCACGGGACTAGCCCTTCAAGAGACCCAGTACTTC. Amino acids: CASTGLALQETQYF.

The rearrangement links TRBV7-3 to TRBJ2-3, with D tentatively TRBD1 (5 bases). V lost 4 bases and J lost 7, with 12 bases in between. Germline CDR1 and CDR2: SGHTA and FQGTGA. This CDR3 contains 13 residues. The CDR3 DNA is TGTGCCAGCAGCTACACACAGGCTCATACGCAGTATTTT. It codes for CASSYTQAHTQYF.

The chain joins TRBV18 to TRBJ2-7; perhaps TRBD1 as D (5 bases). CDR1 and CDR2 (germline): KGHSH, LQKENI. V was clipped by 4 bases and J by 4 bases, with 11 bases between them. The CDR3 runs 13 residues. CDR3 coding DNA: TGTGCCAGCTCACTCAGGGCGGAGTACGAGCAGTACTTC. Translated, it gives CASSLRAEYEQYF. The whole variable domain, remainder taken from reference TRBV18 and TRBJ2-7, is NAGVMQNPRHLVRRRGQEARLRCSPMKGHSHVYWYRQLPEEGLKFMVYLQKENIIDESGMPKERFSAEFPKEGPSILRIQQVVRGDSAAYFCASSLRAEYEQYFGPGTRLTVT.

V usage is TRBV23-1 and J usage is TRBJ1-1; D gene unclear. TRBV23-1 is placed among ORFs of uncertain function. The length of the CDR3 is 16 residues. The ends were cut back, 0 bases at V and 5 bases at J, with 16 bases in the middle. The DNA of the CDR3 is TGCGCCAGCAGTCAATCATTCGGGGTAGTGATGACTGAAGCTTTCTTT. Protein sequence: CASSQSFGVVMTEAFF.

This clone was detected once. V gene TRBV4-1 combines with J gene TRBJ1-5, with D possibly matching TRBD1 (6 bases). The V and J ends lost 3 bases and 2 bases respectively, with 17 bases between them. The germline V gene has CDR1 MGHRA and CDR2 YSYEKL. This CDR3 is built from 17 residues. CDR3 loop: CASSHVRTDHGNQPQHF. In nucleotides, the CDR3 is TGCGCCAGCAGCCACGTCCGGACAGATCATGGCAATCAGCCCCAGCATTTT.